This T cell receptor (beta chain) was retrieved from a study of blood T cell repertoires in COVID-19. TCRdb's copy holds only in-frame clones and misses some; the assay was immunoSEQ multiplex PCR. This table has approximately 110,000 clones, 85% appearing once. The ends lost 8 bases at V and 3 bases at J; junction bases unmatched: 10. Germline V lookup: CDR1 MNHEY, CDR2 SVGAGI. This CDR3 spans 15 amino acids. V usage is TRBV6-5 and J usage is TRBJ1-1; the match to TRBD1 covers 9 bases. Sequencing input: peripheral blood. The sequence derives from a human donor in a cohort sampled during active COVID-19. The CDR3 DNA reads TGTGCCAGCCACCCGGTCGACAGGGGGGACACTGAAGCTTTCTTT. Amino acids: CASHPVDRGDTEAFF.